These T cell receptor beta chains were read from a single sample in a study of cytotoxic CD8 clonotypes in ibrutinib-treated CLL. Clones were sequenced by immunoSEQ multiplex PCR, and TCRdb holds only the in-frame ones, with some missing. The table has around 150,000 clones, around nine tenths seen once; the top ten hold approximately 2.9%. This specimen was PBMCs, taken at disease progression, from a patient treated with ibrutinib. The receptors shown here come from a human donor with chronic lymphocytic leukemia. Each CDR3 is given with its conserved first and last residue. A D gene is named only where the DNA matches it firmly. Clone size is stated in some rows and not others, as once, few, many or a class when expanded.

J	V	D	size	CDR3	DNA
TRBJ2-1	TRBV5-1	.	.	CASSPARDEQFF	TGCGCCAGCAGCCCCGCACGGGATGAGCAGTTCTTC
TRBJ1-2	TRBV9	.	few	CASSVDVANYGYTF	TGTGCCAGCAGCGTAGATGTGGCCAACTATGGCTACACCTTC
TRBJ2-2	TRBV7-2	.	few	CASSLRVATGELFF	TGTGCCAGCAGCCTCAGGGTGGCCACCGGGGAGCTGTTTTTT
TRBJ1-1	TRBV11-3	.	.	CASSPGRSRRASEAFF	TGTGCCAGCAGCCCGGGGCGAAGCAGGCGTGCAAGTGAAGCTTTCTTT
TRBJ1-3	TRBV18	.	.	CASSPSIVASGNTIYF	TGTGCCAGCTCACCATCTATCGTGGCCTCTGGAAACACCATATATTTT
TRBJ2-3	TRBV27	.	.	CASSFRPADTQYF	TGTGCCAGCAGTTTCCGGCCAGCGGACACGCAGTATTTT
TRBJ2-5	TRBV7-3	TRBD2	once	CASARSGNTETQYF	TGTGCCAGCGCCCGTAGCGGGAATACGGAGACCCAGTACTTC
TRBJ2-3	TRBV10-3	.	few	CAISATSNADTQYF	TGTGCCATCAGTGCCACGTCTAACGCAGATACGCAGTATTTT
TRBJ1-5	TRBV5-6	.	.	CASSRDLNQPQHF	TGTGCCAGCAGCCGGGACCTAAATCAGCCCCAGCATTTT
TRBJ1-1	TRBV27	.	.	CASSLVSVMNTEAFF	TGTGCCAGCAGTTTGGTGTCGGTCATGAACACTGAAGCTTTCTTT
TRBJ2-1	TRBV4-1	.	.	CASSQGGGIVNEQFF	TGCGCCAGCAGCCAAGGGGGCGGGATAGTAAATGAGCAGTTCTTC
TRBJ2-7	TRBV4-1	TRBD1	.	CASSQGRTGVSEQYF	TGCGCCAGCAGCCAAGGTAGGACAGGGGTCTCCGAGCAGTACTTC
TRBJ2-7	TRBV5-1	.	.	CASSSGLSYEQYF	TGCGCCAGCAGCTCTGGACTATCCTACGAGCAGTACTTC
TRBJ2-3	TRBV7-9	.	.	CASSLEVDTQYF	TGTGCCAGCAGCTTAGAAGTGGATACGCAGTATTTT
TRBJ1-1	TRBV4-1	.	.	CASSPVGDWNTEAFF	TGCGCCAGCAGCCCGGTGGGGGATTGGAACACTGAAGCTTTCTTT
TRBJ2-3	TRBV6-5	.	few	CASSYQGIDTDTQYF	TGTGCCAGCAGTTATCAGGGGATAGACACAGATACGCAGTATTTT
TRBJ2-1	TRBV19	TRBD2	.	CASSGLAGVSSYNEQFF	TGTGCCAGTAGCGGACTAGCGGGAGTTTCGTCCTACAATGAGCAGTTCTTC
TRBJ1-1	TRBV27	.	.	CASSLSGLGDTEAFF	TGTGCCAGCAGTTTAAGTGGGTTGGGGGACACTGAAGCTTTCTTT
TRBJ1-5	TRBV4-2	.	.	CASSQGREPNQPQHF	TGTGCCAGCAGCCAAGGCAGGGAACCCAATCAGCCCCAGCATTTT
TRBJ2-4	TRBV7-2	.	once	CASSLGGTLKNIQYF	TGTGCCAGCAGCTTAGGTGGGACTCTCAAAAACATTCAGTACTTC
TRBJ2-3	TRBV7-8	TRBD2	once	CASRLAGLSTDTQYF	TGTGCCAGCAGGTTAGCGGGGCTTAGCACAGATACGCAGTATTTT
TRBJ1-2	TRBV6-5	.	.	CASSYSANYGYTF	TGTGCCAGCAGTTACTCAGCTAACTATGGCTACACCTTC